This record covers a single T cell receptor beta chain. The data stem from a study of blood T cell repertoires in COVID-19. On the study more broadly: Both acute and convalescent COVID-19 samples were obtained from the United States, Italy and Spain. T cells, B-cell-depleted T cells, or PBMCs supplied cDNA or gDNA.

Study processing details: Using reference gene primer amplification, nucleated cell counts were estimated. Sequencing was performed with immunoSEQ multiplex PCR; in TCRdb, only in-frame clones are kept and a portion is missing. V, J and clone size are taken as reported in that table, and D and trimming were inferred from the DNA itself. The sample consists of under 110,000 clones, around 75% of them appearing once. CDR1 and CDR2 (germline): LGHDT, YNNKEL (reference sequence). The CDR3 is made up of 12 amino acids. The V and J ends lost 4 bases and 7 bases respectively, with 8 bases between them. J is TRBJ2-4 and V is TRBV3-1 (or the pseudogene TRBV3-2); D is possibly TRBD1 (6 bases). Sequencing was carried out using peripheral blood. The receptor was isolated from a human donor with acute or convalescent COVID-19. The donor label of this sample is uncertain. The CDR3 sequence is CASSPTGNIQYF. The CDR3 nucleotides are TGTGCCAGCAGCCCAACAGGGAACATTCAGTACTTC.